A selection of T cell receptor beta chains follows, all from one sample in a study of radiotherapy plus CTLA-4 blockade in lung cancer. Libraries were prepared by immunoSEQ multiplex PCR; TCRdb keeps only in-frame clonotypes and omits some of them. Of over 70,000 clones listed, around 85% are singletons. The material sequenced was peripheral blood, taken from a patient treated with radiotherapy plus ipilimumab. The receptors were sampled from a human donor with non-small cell lung cancer who had a partial response to radiotherapy plus ipilimumab. Each CDR3 is given without its conserved first and last residue. Rows may omit the clone size; those that give it use once, few, many or a size class.

J: TRBJ2-1; V: TRBV18; size: -; CDR3: ASSPSSGSYNEQF
J: TRBJ1-4; V: TRBV30; size: -; CDR3: AWSVQVSVYNEKLF
J: TRBJ2-4; V: TRBV9; size: -; CDR3: ASSASTPAKNIQY
J: TRBJ2-5; V: TRBV15; size: -; CDR3: ATSSLRGHQETQY
J: TRBJ2-3; V: TRBV18; size: -; CDR3: ASSPPTSGGTDTQY
J: TRBJ2-3; V: TRBV19; size: -; CDR3: ASSIGVSDTQY
J: TRBJ2-1; V: TRBV6-1; size: -; CDR3: ASRQLSEQF
J: TRBJ2-7; V: TRBV5-1; size: -; CDR3: ASSWGGTGNEQY
J: TRBJ2-3; V: TRBV18; size: -; CDR3: ASSLRLAVTATDTQY
J: TRBJ1-4; V: TRBV28; size: -; CDR3: ASRPGGAANEKLF
J: TRBJ2-7; V: TRBV19; size: -; CDR3: ASSTRTSGGPYEQY
J: TRBJ1-1; V: TRBV5-4; size: -; CDR3: ASSQGDSEMNTEAF
J: TRBJ2-7; V: TRBV7-2; size: -; CDR3: ASSSSSGTVYEQY
J: TRBJ2-1; V: TRBV19; size: -; CDR3: ASKGKLAGVNEQF
J: TRBJ1-2; V: TRBV27; size: -; CDR3: ASSRSTGPSYGYT
J: TRBJ1-1; V: TRBV5-6; size: -; CDR3: ASSWRGQNTEAF
J: TRBJ2-3; V: TRBV6-6; size: -; CDR3: ASSYLAGVPDTQY
J: TRBJ2-6; V: TRBV19; size: once; CDR3: ASSIDQTSGANVLT
J: TRBJ2-2; V: TRBV2; size: -; CDR3: ASTLTSAGELF
J: TRBJ1-1; V: TRBV6-4; size: -; CDR3: ASSPTDRNTEAF
J: TRBJ1-1; V: TRBV5-4; size: once; CDR3: ASSTWTSNEAF
J: TRBJ1-5; V: TRBV11-2; size: once; CDR3: ASSRDRAQPQH
J: TRBJ1-1; V: TRBV7-2; size: -; CDR3: ASSSWTGGRRTEAF
J: TRBJ1-5; V: TRBV19; size: once; CDR3: ASRSELGQGNQPQH
J: TRBJ2-4; V: TRBV28; size: -; CDR3: ASSYNRDRNIQY
J: TRBJ2-3; V: TRBV28; size: -; CDR3: ASSLVLAGTDTQY
J: TRBJ1-3; V: TRBV11-2; size: -; CDR3: ASTSGNTIY
J: TRBJ2-7; V: TRBV11-2; size: few; CDR3: ASSLSSGTSYEQY
J: TRBJ1-4; V: TRBV30; size: -; CDR3: AWRGGGTAYEKLF
J: TRBJ1-2; V: TRBV28; size: once; CDR3: ASSSGVARRGYT
J: TRBJ2-3; V: TRBV7-9; size: -; CDR3: ASSPSRGNTDTQY
J: TRBJ2-3; V: TRBV5-6; size: once; CDR3: ASSLLAGSDTQY
J: TRBJ2-2; V: TRBV15; size: -; CDR3: ALHEPGTGETGELF
J: TRBJ2-5; V: TRBV27; size: -; CDR3: ASGGLAAQETQY
J: TRBJ2-7; V: TRBV27; size: once; CDR3: ASSFVQSSYEQY
J: TRBJ2-3; V: TRBV27; size: -; CDR3: ASRRQGGGTDTQY
J: TRBJ2-5; V: TRBV10-3; size: -; CDR3: AISEAEGRETQY
J: TRBJ1-2; V: TRBV7-8; size: -; CDR3: ASSQELANYGYT
J: TRBJ1-2; V: TRBV19; size: once; CDR3: ASSSGLFGYT
J: TRBJ1-1; V: TRBV28; size: -; CDR3: ASSRRVNKNTEAF
J: TRBJ2-5; V: TRBV19; size: -; CDR3: ASTPGQLQETQY
J: TRBJ2-7; V: TRBV30; size: once; CDR3: AWILAGGQEQY
J: TRBJ2-3; V: TRBV5-1; size: -; CDR3: ASSLALSSGTADTQY
J: TRBJ2-2; V: TRBV5-4; size: -; CDR3: ASSLQGQNTGELF
J: TRBJ1-1; V: TRBV5-1; size: -; CDR3: ASSYRVGTEAF
J: TRBJ2-5; V: TRBV2; size: few; CDR3: ASSVGPPQETQY
J: TRBJ1-2; V: TRBV4-3; size: few; CDR3: ASSQVSGHNYGYT
J: TRBJ2-1; V: TRBV10-3; size: once; CDR3: AISESGSYEQF
J: TRBJ2-3; V: TRBV5-1; size: -; CDR3: ASRIALGTDTQY
J: TRBJ2-1; V: TRBV27; size: -; CDR3: ASRLAGGNEQF